This TCR beta chain came from a study of cytomegalovirus exposure and HLA in healthy donors. Background on the study: Unique TCRs from HLA-typed donors, 65 million to 85 million of them, were held in an early data release.

A multiplex PCR was run with 60 Vbeta primers and 13 Jbeta primers. The assay was immunoSEQ multiplex PCR, and TCRdb's table has in-frame clones only and misses some. The sample contains 120,000 or so clones, roughly 80% of which appear only once. General study findings and limits: CMV serostatus was the sole immune exposure data available. According to an earlier analysis, most TCR beta V segments yielded productive rearrangements about 90% or about 30% of the time.

In this sample, this clone turned up a few times. No antigen is known for it. The sequenced sample was PBMCs. The TCR sequence derives from a man under 40 in good health and CMV-seronegative.

The CDR3 sequence: CATSGRDSPQETQYF. Written as DNA, the CDR3 is TGTGCCACCAGCGGACGGGACAGCCCTCAAGAGACCCAGTACTTC. The J gene is TRBJ2-5, the V gene TRBV15; TRBD1 matches 7 bases. V dropped 5 bases and J dropped 2; count of bases not matched to a gene: 8. CDR3 length: 15 amino acids. CDR1 and CDR2 from the germline V gene are LNHNV and YYDKDF (reference sequence).